Shown below are 19 T cell receptor beta chains from a single sample sequenced in a study of shared clonotypes between healthy human individuals (dated by TCRdb to the early 2020s). The receptor library was made with the immunoSEQ multiplex PCR assay. The source is immuneACCESS, and TCRdb retained only in-frame sequences with V and J called. Part of the clones is not carried over; for the studies checked, unresolved V genes explain less than half of this, and the remainder is unexplained. This sample holds more than 2 million clones; around 96% were observed only once. In total, the top ten clones hold around 1.1% of the sample. CD8 naive samples were obtained by positive selection for CCR7 among CD45RO-negative cells, yielding a CD45RA+CCR7+ population from which TemRA cells were excluded. Sequencing input: naive CD8+ T cells sorted from blood. The sample's cell subset or site label, decoded: CD45RA+CCR7+. These receptors all stem from a man aged 18 to 30 in good health.

As to this clone: Other nucleotide sequences from this sample produce the same CDR3. This chain joins TRBV6-5 and TRBJ1-1, with 7 bases fitting TRBD1. Per germline, CDR1 MNHEY and CDR2 SVGAGI. The CDR3 runs 13 residues. The V gene end was trimmed by 5 bases and the J gene end by 1 base; junction bases not matched to a gene: 1. CDR3 sequence (DNA): TGTGCCAGCAGTACAGGGGCGAACACTGAAGCTTTCTTT. Its translation is CASSTGANTEAFF.

J is TRBJ1-1 and V is TRBV25-1; the D is unclear. Looked up from germline, CDR1 is MGHDK and CDR2 is SYGVNS. Deletions cut 0 bases from V and 1 base from J, with 9 bases between. The CDR3 runs to 15 residues. The CDR3 DNA reads as TGTGCCAGCAGTGAATATATATATGAGAACACTGAAGCTTTCTTT. It specifies CASSEYIYENTEAFF.

This sequence joins TRBV27 and TRBJ2-2, with D possibly matching TRBD1 (5 bases). CDR3 length equals 14 residues. With 8 bases removed from V and 5 bases from J, the gap between germline ends came to 15 bases. Germline loops: CDR1 MNHEY, CDR2 SMNVEV (reference sequence). The CDR3 is CASGPTGETGELFF. CDR3 nucleotides: TGTGCCAGCGGACCTACAGGAGAAACCGGGGAGCTGTTTTTT.

V is TRBV13 and J is TRBJ2-2, with D maybe TRBD2 (6 bases). Germline V gene sequence: CDR1 PRHDT, CDR2 FYEKMQ (reference sequence). The CDR3 has 14 amino acids. Trimming left V 5 bases short and J 5 bases short, with 12 bases between. CDR3 in DNA: TGTGCCAGCAGCCGGGGGTCGTGGACCGGGGAGCTGTTTTTT. This gives the protein CASSRGSWTGELFF.

The V call is TRBV19, the J call TRBJ2-1; 8 positions agree with TRBD2. The CDR3 spans 15 residues. Germline trimming cut 3 bases from V and 2 bases from J; bases unmatched to any gene: 3. Germline V gene sequence: CDR1 LNHDA, CDR2 SQIVND (reference sequence). CDR3 sequence (DNA): TGTGCCAGTAGTATGGGGGGACTAGCCTACAATGAGCAGTTCTTC. This translates into CASSMGGLAYNEQFF.

With regard to this clone: The sample carries other DNA sequences with the same CDR3. This chain joins TRBV7-9 and TRBJ1-1, with 7 bases matching TRBD1. CDR1 and CDR2 (germline): SEHNR, FQNEAQ (reference sequence). With 5 bases clipped from V and 0 bases from J, the junction kept 6 bases outside the gene matches. The CDR3 loop spans 15 amino acids. For the CDR3, the DNA is TGTGCCAGCAGCACAACGACAGGGATGAACACTGAAGCTTTCTTT. Translation: CASSTTTGMNTEAFF.

The chain recombines TRBV13 with TRBJ2-7; 12 bases match TRBD1. J lost 5 bases, V lost 2 bases, and 4 bases had no gene match. The CDR3 covers 15 residues. CDR1 is PRHDT and CDR2 is FYEKMQ in the germline V gene (reference sequence). The CDR3 spells CASSLRDRGLDEQYF. DNA of the CDR3: TGTGCCAGCAGCTTAAGGGACAGGGGGCTTGACGAGCAGTACTTC.

The chain uses TRBV6-5 and TRBJ1-5; D is undetermined. The CDR3 contains 14 residues. Trimming took off 6 bases at V and 5 bases at J, with 14 bases between the two ends. In germline, CDR1 is MNHEY, CDR2 SVGAGI. The CDR3 reads CASSPDANDQPQHF. CDR3 nucleotide sequence: TGTGCCAGCAGCCCGGACGCCAATGATCAGCCCCAGCATTTT.

As regards this clone: The sample holds other DNA sequences that translate to the same CDR3. This chain connects TRBV27 to TRBJ2-7, with 11 nucleotides matching TRBD2. The CDR3 spans 14 residues. The germline gives CDR1 MNHEY, CDR2 SMNVEV (reference sequence). The junction had 2 bases not matched to a gene; V was cut back by 5 bases and J by 2 bases. CDR3 residues: CASSLAGGAYEQYF. In DNA, the CDR3 is TGTGCCAGCAGTCTAGCGGGAGGAGCCTACGAGCAGTACTTC.

The chain employs TRBV18 and TRBJ2-5; 9 bases line up with TRBD2. CDR3 length equals 17 residues. Germline assignment: CDR1 KGHSH and CDR2 LQKENI. The ends lost 3 bases at V and 0 bases at J; junction bases unmatched: 8. This chain's CDR3 is CASSPFGAGGYQETQYF. The DNA of the CDR3 is TGTGCCAGCTCACCCTTCGGTGCGGGAGGGTACCAAGAGACCCAGTACTTC.

This chain connects TRBV28 to TRBJ2-1, with a tentative D call TRBD2 (5 bases). The CDR3 consists of 15 residues. V gave up 4 bases and J gave up 7 bases, with 17 bases separating them. Germline V lookup: CDR1 MDHEN, CDR2 SYDVKM. CDR3 nucleotide sequence: TGTGCCAGCAGTTCCGCGGTGGGAGTCCTAAATGAGCAGTTCTTC. Protein product: CASSSAVGVLNEQFF.

The chain uses TRBV5-1 and TRBJ2-1, with D perhaps matching TRBD2 (6 bases). CDR3 size: 16 residues. Germline assignment: CDR1 SGHRS and CDR2 YFSETQ. V lost 5 bases to trimming and J lost 13 bases, with 28 bases between them. The CDR3 loop reads CASRPVTGRLYTHQFF. Here the CDR3 DNA reads TGCGCCAGCAGGCCCGTCACGGGGAGGCTCTACACTCATCAGTTCTTC.

The chain uses TRBV6-6 and TRBJ1-2, with D unclear. The germline V and J ends were trimmed by 0 bases and 3 bases, with 5 bases remaining between them. The CDR3 consists of 13 residues. The germline V gene has CDR1 MNHNY and CDR2 SVGAGI (reference sequence). The CDR3 nucleotides are TGTGCCAGCAGTTACTCATCGGACTATGGCTACACCTTC. It yields the protein CASSYSSDYGYTF.

This rearrangement joins TRBV10-3 to TRBJ2-2; a weak D match, TRBD1 (5 bases). This CDR3 is 16 amino acids long. CDR1 ENHRY and CDR2 SYGVKD come from the germline V gene. Trimming removed 2 bases from V and 1 base from J, with 11 bases in between. CDR3 region: CAISEVVTENTGELFF. CDR3 bases: TGTGCCATCAGTGAGGTTGTGACAGAGAACACCGGGGAGCTGTTTTTT.

The CDR3 nucleotides are TGCGCCAGCAGCTTCGACAGGGATCCGTTCTATGGCTACACCTTC. Translated, it gives CASSFDRDPFYGYTF. This chain uses TRBV5-1 with TRBJ1-2, with 7 bases that match TRBD1. J lost 4 bases, V lost 2 bases, and 8 bases had no gene match. The CDR3 consists of 15 residues. Germline CDR1 is SGHRS and CDR2 is YFSETQ.

V and J are TRBV5-6 and TRBJ1-1; no clear D gene. The germline V gene has CDR1 SGHDT and CDR2 YYEEEE. The CDR3 totals 11 residues. Between the trimmed V and J ends, which lost 3 bases and 9 bases, there was a span of 9 bases. The DNA of the CDR3 is TGTGCCAGCAGCTCCGGCCTGAAAGCTTTCTTT. Translation: CASSSGLKAFF.

This chain connects TRBV29-1 to TRBJ2-7; TRBD2 matches at 14 bases. Germline V gene sequence: CDR1 SQVTM, CDR2 ANQGSEA. J lost 7 bases, V lost 7 bases, and 12 bases had no gene match. The CDR3 has 15 residues. This CDR3 is CSARTSGGSPGEQYF. Written as DNA, the CDR3 is TGCAGCGCCCGGACTAGCGGGGGGTCCCCTGGGGAGCAGTACTTC.

The chain links TRBV6-1 to TRBJ2-1, with TRBD1 matching over 10 bases. Germline-derived CDR1 and CDR2 are MNHNS and SASEGT. The CDR3 contains 16 residues. Trimming at V came to 4 bases and at J to 5 bases, leaving 8 bases not matched to a gene. The CDR3 sequence: CASSVSGTGEDNEQFF. In DNA, the CDR3 is TGTGCCAGCAGTGTTTCCGGGACAGGGGAGGACAATGAGCAGTTCTTC.

As concerns this clone: This CDR3 is also generated by other DNA sequences in the sample. The J gene is TRBJ2-1, the V gene TRBV4-1; 7 positions agree with TRBD2. The CDR3 runs to 13 residues. The V gene end was trimmed by 4 bases and the J gene end by 7 bases; junction bases not matched to a gene: 4. Looked up from germline, CDR1 is MGHRA and CDR2 is YSYEKL. CDR3 in amino acids: CASSPGLVNEQFF. The CDR3 nucleotides read TGCGCCAGCAGCCCCGGACTAGTAAATGAGCAGTTCTTC.